This paragraph covers one T cell receptor beta chain sequence. The conserved final phenylalanine or tryptophan is absent from the CDR3, which likely points to a read error. This sample is drawn from a study of Graves' ophthalmopathy and Graves' hyperthyroidism. Germline values: CDR1 SEHNR, CDR2 FQNEAQ (reference sequence). The V end was cut by 3 bases, the J end by 2 bases, with 10 bases between. The CDR3 is 14 amino acids. If patients had other autoimmune diseases, uncontrolled infections, pregnancy or lactation, they were excluded. TCR beta CDR3 amplification used RNA transcripts. HTBI primers primed a first-round RT-PCR, and a second-round multiplex PCR followed. One entry per CDR3 protein, called by TCRdb with MiXCR from the multiplex PCR reads. The profile shows about 740,000 distinct CDR3 sequences, roughly 41% of them singletons.

The gene calls are TRBV7-9 and TRBJ2-5, with D perhaps matching TRBD2 (5 bases). Sequencing was done on a sample of peripheral blood. The sequence came from an adult man with Graves' ophthalmopathy. CDR3 nucleotide sequence: TGTGCCAGCAGCTTGGCCTGGAGGCAAGAGACCCAGTACTCC. This codes for CASSLAWRQETQYS.